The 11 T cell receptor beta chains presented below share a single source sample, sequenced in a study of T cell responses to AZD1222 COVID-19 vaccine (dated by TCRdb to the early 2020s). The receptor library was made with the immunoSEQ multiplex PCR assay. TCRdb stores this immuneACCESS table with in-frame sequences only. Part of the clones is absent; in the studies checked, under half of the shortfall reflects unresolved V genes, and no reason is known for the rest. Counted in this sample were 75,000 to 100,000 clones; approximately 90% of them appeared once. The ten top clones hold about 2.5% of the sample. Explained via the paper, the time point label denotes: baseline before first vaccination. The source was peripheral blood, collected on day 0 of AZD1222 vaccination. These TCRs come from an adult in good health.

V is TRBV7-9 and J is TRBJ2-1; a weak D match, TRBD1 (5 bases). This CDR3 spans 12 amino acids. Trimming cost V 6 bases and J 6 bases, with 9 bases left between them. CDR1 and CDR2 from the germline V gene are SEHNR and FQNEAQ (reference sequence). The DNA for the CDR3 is TGTGCCAGCAGGCCAGGGTTCAATGAGCAGTTCTTC. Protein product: CASRPGFNEQFF.

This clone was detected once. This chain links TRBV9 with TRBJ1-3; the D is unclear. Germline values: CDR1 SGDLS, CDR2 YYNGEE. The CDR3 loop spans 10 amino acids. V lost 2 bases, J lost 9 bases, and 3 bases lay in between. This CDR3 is CASSVRTIYF. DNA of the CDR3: TGTGCCAGCAGCGTCCGCACCATATATTTT.

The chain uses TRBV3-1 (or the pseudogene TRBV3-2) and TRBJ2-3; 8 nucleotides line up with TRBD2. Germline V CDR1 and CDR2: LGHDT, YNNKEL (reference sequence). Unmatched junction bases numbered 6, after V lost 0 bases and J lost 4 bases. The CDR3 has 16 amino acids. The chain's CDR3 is CASSQDRGLGADTQYF. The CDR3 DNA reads TGTGCCAGCAGCCAAGACAGGGGACTAGGGGCAGATACGCAGTATTTT.

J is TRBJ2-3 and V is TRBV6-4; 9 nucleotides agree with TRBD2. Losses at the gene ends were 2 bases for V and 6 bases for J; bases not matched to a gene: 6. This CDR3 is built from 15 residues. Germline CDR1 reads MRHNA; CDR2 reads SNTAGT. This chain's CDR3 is CASSDPRGGRDTQYF. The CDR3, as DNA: TGTGCCAGCAGTGACCCGCGGGGGGGCAGGGATACGCAGTATTTT.

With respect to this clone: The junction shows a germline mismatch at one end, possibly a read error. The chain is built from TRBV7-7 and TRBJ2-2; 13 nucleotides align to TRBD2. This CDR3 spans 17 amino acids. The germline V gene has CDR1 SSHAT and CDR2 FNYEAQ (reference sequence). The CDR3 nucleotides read TGTGCTAGCAGCCAGACTAGCGGGGGGATCGGCACCGGGGAGCTGTTTTTT. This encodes CASSQTSGGIGTGELFF.

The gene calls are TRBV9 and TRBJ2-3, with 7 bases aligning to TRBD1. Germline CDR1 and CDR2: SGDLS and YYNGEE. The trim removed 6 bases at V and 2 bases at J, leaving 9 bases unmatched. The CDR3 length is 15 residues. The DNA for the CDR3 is TGTGCCAGCAACACCGGGACAGTAGTCACAGATACGCAGTATTTT. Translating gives CASNTGTVVTDTQYF. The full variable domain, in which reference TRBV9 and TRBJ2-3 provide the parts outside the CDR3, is DSGVTQTPKHLITATGQRVTLRCSPRSGDLSVYWYQQSLDQGLQFLIQYYNGEERAKGNILERFSAQQFPDLHSELNLSSLELGDSALYFCASNTGTVVTDTQYFGPGTRLTVL.

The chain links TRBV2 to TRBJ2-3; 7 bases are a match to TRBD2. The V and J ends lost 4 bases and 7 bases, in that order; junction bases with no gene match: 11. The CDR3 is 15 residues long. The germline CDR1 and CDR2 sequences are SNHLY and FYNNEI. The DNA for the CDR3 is TGTGCCAGCAGTGGGGAGGGGAGTTTGATAAATACGCAGTATTTT. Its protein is CASSGEGSLINTQYF.

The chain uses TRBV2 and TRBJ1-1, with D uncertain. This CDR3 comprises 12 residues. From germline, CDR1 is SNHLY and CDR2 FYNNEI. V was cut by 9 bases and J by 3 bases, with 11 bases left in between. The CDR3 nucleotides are TGTGCCAGACAGCTGTTGGACACTGAAGCTTTCTTT. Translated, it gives CARQLLDTEAFF.

In nucleotides, the CDR3 is TGTGCCAGTAGTATGTCGGGTTTCGGGAACACTGAAGCTTTCTTT. Translated, it gives CASSMSGFGNTEAFF. This chain connects TRBV19 to TRBJ1-1; D not certain. Germline CDR1 is LNHDA and CDR2 is SQIVND (reference sequence). Trimming took off 3 bases at V and 1 base at J, with 12 bases between the two ends. This CDR3 comprises 15 residues.

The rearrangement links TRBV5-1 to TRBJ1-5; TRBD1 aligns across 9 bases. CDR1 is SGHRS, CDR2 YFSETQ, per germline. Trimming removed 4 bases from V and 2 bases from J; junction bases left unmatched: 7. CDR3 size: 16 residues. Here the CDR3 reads CASSAGQGGRNQPQHF. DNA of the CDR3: TGCGCCAGCAGCGCGGGACAGGGCGGGCGCAATCAGCCCCAGCATTTT.

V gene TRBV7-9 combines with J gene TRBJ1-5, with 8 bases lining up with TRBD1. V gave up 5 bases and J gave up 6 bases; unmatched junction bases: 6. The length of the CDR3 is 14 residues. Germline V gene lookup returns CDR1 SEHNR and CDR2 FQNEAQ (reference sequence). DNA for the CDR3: TGTGCCAGCAGCCTCGGACAGGGAAGTCAGCCCCAGCATTTT. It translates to CASSLGQGSQPQHF. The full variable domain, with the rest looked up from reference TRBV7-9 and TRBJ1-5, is DTGVSQNPRHKITKRGQNVTFRCDPISEHNRLYWYRQTLGQGPEFLTYFQNEAQLEKSRLLSDRFSAERPKGSFSTLEIQRTEQGDSAMYLCASSLGQGSQPQHFGDGTRLSIL.